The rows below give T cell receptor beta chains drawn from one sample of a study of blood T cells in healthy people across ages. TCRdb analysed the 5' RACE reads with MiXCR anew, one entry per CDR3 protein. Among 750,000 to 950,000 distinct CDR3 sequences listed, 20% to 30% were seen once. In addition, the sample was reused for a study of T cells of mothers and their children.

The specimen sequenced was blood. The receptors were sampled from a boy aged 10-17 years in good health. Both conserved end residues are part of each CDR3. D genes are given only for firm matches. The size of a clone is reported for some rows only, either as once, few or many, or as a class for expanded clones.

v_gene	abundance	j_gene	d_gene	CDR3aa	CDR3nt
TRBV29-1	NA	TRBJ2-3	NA	CSVEGTRADTQYF	TGCAGCGTTGAAGGGACAAGGGCAGATACGCAGTATTTT
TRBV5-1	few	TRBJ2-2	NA	CASSLAPGVKDGELFF	TGCGCCAGCAGCTTGGCCCCAGGGGTAAAAGACGGGGAGCTGTTTTTT
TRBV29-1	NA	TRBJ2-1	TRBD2	CSVRRTSGGNNEQFF	TGCAGCGTTCGGAGGACTAGCGGAGGGAACAATGAGCAGTTCTTC
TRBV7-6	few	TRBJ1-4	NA	CASSRGIGEKLFF	TGCGCCAGCAGTCGAGGGATAGGCGAAAAACTGTTTTTT
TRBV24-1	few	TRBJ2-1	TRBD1	CATSDDRGFDEQFF	TGTGCCACCAGTGATGACAGGGGGTTCGATGAGCAGTTCTTC
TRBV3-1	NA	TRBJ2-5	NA	CASSQGRWSEETQYF	TGTGCCAGCAGCCAAGGGCGGTGGAGCGAAGAGACCCAGTACTTC
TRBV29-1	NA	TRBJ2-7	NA	CSAGVHEQYF	TGCAGCGCGGGGGTCCACGAGCAGTACTTC
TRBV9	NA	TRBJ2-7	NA	CASSVEDSNYEQYF	TGTGCCAGCAGCGTAGAAGACAGTAACTACGAGCAGTACTTC
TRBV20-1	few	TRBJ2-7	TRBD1	CSARGWDRRPGEQYF	TGCAGTGCTAGAGGTTGGGACAGGAGGCCTGGCGAGCAGTACTTC
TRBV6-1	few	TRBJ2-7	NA	CASKIAYEQYF	TGTGCCAGCAAGATCGCTTACGAGCAGTACTTC
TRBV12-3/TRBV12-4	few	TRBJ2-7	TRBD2	CASSLAGGFYEQYF	TGTGCCAGCAGCTTAGCGGGGGGATTCTACGAGCAGTACTTC
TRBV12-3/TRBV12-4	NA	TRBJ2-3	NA	CASRKTGIADTQYF	TGTGCCAGCAGAAAAACAGGGATAGCAGATACGCAGTATTTT
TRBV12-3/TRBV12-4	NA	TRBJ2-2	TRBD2	CASSPGTTSGELFF	TGTGCCAGCAGTCCCGGGACTACTTCCGGGGAGCTGTTTTTT
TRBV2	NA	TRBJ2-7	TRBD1	CASSAEQGVPYEQYF	TGTGCCAGCAGTGCGGAACAGGGGGTCCCCTACGAGCAGTACTTC
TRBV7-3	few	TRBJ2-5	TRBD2	CASSLMGGTGFETQYF	TGTGCCAGCAGCTTAATGGGGGGGACGGGGTTTGAGACCCAGTACTTC
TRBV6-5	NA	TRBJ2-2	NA	CASSYSDPTGELFF	TGTGCCAGCAGTTACTCGGATCCCACCGGGGAGCTGTTTTTT
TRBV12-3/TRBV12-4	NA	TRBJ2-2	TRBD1	CASSAQGAGELFF	TGTGCCAGCAGTGCCCAGGGGGCCGGGGAGCTGTTTTTT
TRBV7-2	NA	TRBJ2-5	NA	CASSLALRQPMETQYF	TGTGCCAGCAGCTTAGCGCTGAGACAACCCATGGAGACCCAGTACTTC
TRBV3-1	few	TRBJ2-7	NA	CASAEGSSFYEQYF	TGTGCCAGCGCCGAGGGGAGCTCCTTCTACGAGCAGTACTTC
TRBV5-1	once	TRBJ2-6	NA	CASSFMKSGANVLTF	TGCGCCAGCAGCTTCATGAAATCTGGGGCCAACGTCCTGACTTTC
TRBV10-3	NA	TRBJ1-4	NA	CAISEGGLLDEKLFF	TGTGCCATCAGTGAGGGGGGGTTACTGGATGAAAAACTGTTTTTT
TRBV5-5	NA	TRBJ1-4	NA	CASSAPGHRNPGKLFF	TGTGCCAGCAGCGCGCCGGGACACAGGAATCCAGGGAAACTGTTTTTT
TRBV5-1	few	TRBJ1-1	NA	CASSLAGQLNTEAFF	TGCGCCAGCAGCTTGGCCGGACAGCTGAACACTGAAGCTTTCTTT
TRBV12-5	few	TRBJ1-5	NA	CASAIGVGDNQPQHF	TGTGCTAGTGCTATCGGGGTGGGTGACAATCAGCCCCAGCATTTT
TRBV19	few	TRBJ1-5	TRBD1	CASSTWDSGSNQPQHF	TGTGCCAGTAGTACGTGGGACAGTGGAAGCAATCAGCCCCAGCATTTT
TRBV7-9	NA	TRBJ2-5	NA	CASRSGRGQSQETQYF	TGTGCCAGCAGATCAGGAAGAGGGCAATCCCAAGAGACCCAGTACTTC
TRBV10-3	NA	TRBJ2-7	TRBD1	CAISGRQGSSYEQYF	TGTGCCATCAGTGGAAGACAGGGATCTTCCTACGAGCAGTACTTC
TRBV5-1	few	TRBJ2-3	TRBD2	CASSFGTSMNADTQYF	TGCGCCAGCAGCTTCGGGACTAGCATGAACGCAGATACGCAGTATTTT
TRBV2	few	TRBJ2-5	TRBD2	CASGTSGGQETQYF	TGTGCCAGCGGGACTAGCGGGGGCCAAGAGACCCAGTACTTC
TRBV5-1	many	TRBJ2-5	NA	CASSLGADVGETQYF	TGCGCCAGCAGCTTGGGGGCTGATGTAGGAGAGACCCAGTACTTC
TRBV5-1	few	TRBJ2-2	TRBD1	CASTDTGGFTGELFF	TGCGCCAGCACCGACACAGGGGGATTCACCGGGGAGCTGTTTTTT
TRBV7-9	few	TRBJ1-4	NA	CASSLRGSSTNEKLFF	TGTGCCAGCAGCCTGAGGGGGTCCTCAACTAATGAAAAACTGTTTTTT
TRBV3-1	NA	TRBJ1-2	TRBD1	CACSPRQGSYGYAF	TGTGCCTGCAGCCCTCGACAGGGTAGCTATGGCTACGCCTTC
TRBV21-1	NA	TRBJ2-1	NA	CASSKTSVAGEYNEQFF	TGTGCCAGCAGCAAAACCTCAGTCGCGGGGGAATACAATGAGCAGTTCTTC
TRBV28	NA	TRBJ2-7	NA	CASSSAGTRSYEQYF	TGTGCCAGCAGTTCCGCCGGGACACGGAGTTACGAGCAGTACTTC